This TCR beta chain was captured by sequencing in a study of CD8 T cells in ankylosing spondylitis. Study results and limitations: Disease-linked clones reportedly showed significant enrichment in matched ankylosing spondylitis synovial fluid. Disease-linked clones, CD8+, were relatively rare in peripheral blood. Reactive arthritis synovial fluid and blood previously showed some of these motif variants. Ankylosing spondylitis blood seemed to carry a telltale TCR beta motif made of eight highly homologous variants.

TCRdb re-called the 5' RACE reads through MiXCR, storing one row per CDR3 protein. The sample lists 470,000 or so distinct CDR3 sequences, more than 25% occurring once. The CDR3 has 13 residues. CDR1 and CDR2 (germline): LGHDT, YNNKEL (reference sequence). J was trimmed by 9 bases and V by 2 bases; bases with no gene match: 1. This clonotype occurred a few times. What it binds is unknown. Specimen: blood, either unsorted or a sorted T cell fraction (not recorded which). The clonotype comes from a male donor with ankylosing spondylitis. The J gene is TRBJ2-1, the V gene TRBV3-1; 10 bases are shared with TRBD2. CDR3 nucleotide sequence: TGTGCCAGCAGCCAAACTAGCGGGACTGAGCAGTTCTTC. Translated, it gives CASSQTSGTEQFF.